The 5 T cell receptor beta chains presented below share a single source sample, sequenced in a study of T cells in Graves' hyperthyroidism and ophthalmopathy. It was RNA transcripts that yielded the amplified TCR beta CDR3 regions. RT-PCR in the first round (using the HTBI primer set) targeted the TCR CDR3. TCRdb independently ran MiXCR on the multiplex PCR reads; one entry per CDR3 protein. The data show under 650,000 distinct CDR3 sequences, around 15% seen once. What was sequenced was blood. These receptors all stem from a woman under 40 with Graves' hyperthyroidism.

This clonotype came up many times. The CDR3: CASSYSFEQFF. DNA of the CDR3: TGTGCCAGCAGTTATTCGTTCGAGCAGTTCTTC. J is TRBJ2-1 and V is TRBV6-6, with D unresolved. The CDR3 covers 11 residues. The V gene lost 3 bases and the J gene lost 10 bases, with 7 bases spanning the gap. CDR1 MNHNY and CDR2 SVGAGI come from the germline V gene (reference sequence).

A remark on this clonotype: This sequence may be a read error, since a much larger clone differs from it by one base. The CDR3 sequence: CASSPAGQLCGYTF. The CDR3 DNA is TGCGCCAGCAGCCCTGCGGGACAGCTCTGTGGCTACACCTTC. The J gene is TRBJ1-2, the V gene TRBV5-1, with 7 bases fitting TRBD1. Germline V gives CDR1 SGHRS, CDR2 YFSETQ. The V and J ends lost 4 bases and 7 bases, in that order; junction bases with no gene match: 10. The CDR3 loop spans 14 amino acids.

At least ten counts were recorded for this clonotype. The rearrangement links TRBV7-2 to TRBJ2-5; TRBD2 might be the D (6 bases). From germline, CDR1 is SGHTA and CDR2 FQGNSA. The V gene lost 0 bases and the J gene lost 0 bases, with 17 bases spanning the gap. The CDR3 spans 18 residues. CDR3 residues: CASSLAGLGLANQETQYF. DNA of the CDR3: TGTGCCAGCAGCTTAGCTGGGTTGGGCCTAGCGAACCAAGAGACCCAGTACTTC.

The genes are TRBV6-1 and TRBJ1-2; TRBD1 aligns across 7 bases. The CDR3 contains 12 residues. Germline V lookup: CDR1 MNHNS, CDR2 SASEGT. Germline trimming cut 7 bases from V and 8 bases from J; bases unmatched to any gene: 7. The CDR3 region is CASIKTGHGYTF. The DNA for the CDR3 is TGTGCCAGCATCAAGACAGGGCACGGCTACACCTTC.

The chain joins TRBV7-9 to TRBJ1-6; the D gene is possibly TRBD1 (5 bases). Per germline, CDR1 SEHNR and CDR2 FQNEAQ (reference sequence). Trimming removed 4 bases at V and 8 bases at J, with 21 bases between. This CDR3 has 17 residues. In DNA, the CDR3 is TGTGCCAGCAGCTGGGGACCGGAACTTATGGAGTATTCACCCCTCCACTTT. Amino acid sequence: CASSWGPELMEYSPLHF.